Below are 16 T cell receptor beta chains sequenced from a single sample in a study of chemoradiotherapy in HPV16-positive cancers. Only in-frame clones appear in the TCRdb table, and some are missing; sequencing was by immunoSEQ multiplex PCR. The data contain about 34,000 clones, about 90% of them seen just once; the ten biggest clones take up under 4%. This specimen was blood, taken from a patient who underwent chemoradiotherapy. These receptors all stem from a human donor with HPV-associated anogenital cancer.

This rearrangement joins TRBV7-8 to TRBJ2-3; no firm D call. V was trimmed by 5 bases and J by 3 bases, leaving 9 bases between them. Germline CDR1 SGHVS, CDR2 FQNEAQ. The CDR3 consists of 13 residues. DNA of the CDR3: TGTGCCAGCAGCAGAAGAGAAACAGATACGCAGTATTTT. Residues: CASSRRETDTQYF.

The V gene is TRBV19, the J gene TRBJ2-3; TRBD2 might be the D (6 bases). Looked up from germline, CDR1 is LNHDA and CDR2 is SQIVND (reference sequence). The CDR3 has 15 amino acids. V lost 5 bases, J lost 1 base, and 13 bases lay in between. This CDR3 reads CASSVRWGGTDTQYF. Written as DNA, the CDR3 is TGTGCCAGTAGTGTTCGGTGGGGGGGCACAGATACGCAGTATTTT.

The rearrangement joins TRBV19 to TRBJ2-7, with TRBD1 identical over 9 bases. The CDR3 contains 14 residues. V was clipped by 3 bases and J by 2 bases; unmatched bases: 2. Germline V gene sequence: CDR1 LNHDA, CDR2 SQIVND (reference sequence). CDR3 sequence reads: CASSMGQGPYEQYF. The CDR3 DNA is TGTGCCAGTAGTATGGGACAGGGACCCTACGAGCAGTACTTC.

CDR3 amino acids: CASRTGTLLPQYF. The CDR3, as DNA: TGTGCCAGCCGAACCGGGACTCTCTTGCCGCAGTACTTC. V is TRBV2 and J is TRBJ2-7; maybe TRBD2 (6 bases). V shed 8 bases and J shed 9 bases, with 20 bases lying between them. CDR3 size: 13 residues. Germline loops: CDR1 SNHLY, CDR2 FYNNEI. The whole variable domain, filled in from reference TRBV2 and TRBJ2-7, reads EPEVTQTPSHQVTQMGQEVILRCVPISNHLYFYWYRQILGQKVEFLVSFYNNEISEKSEIFDDQFSVERPDGSNFTLKIRSTKLEDSAMYFCASRTGTLLPQYFGPGTRLTVT.

V is TRBV6-5 and J is TRBJ2-5, with 12 bases fitting TRBD1. The CDR3 is 13 amino acids. Germline V CDR1 and CDR2: MNHEY, SVGAGI. After removal of 5 bases from V and 14 bases from J, the junction contained 9 bases not matched to a gene. CDR3 in DNA: TGTGCCAGCAGTCGGGACAGGGGGCGAAGTCGCTACTTC. Its protein is CASSRDRGRSRYF.

This chain links TRBV25-1 with TRBJ2-2; 13 bases fit TRBD2. This CDR3 has 17 residues. V gave up 6 bases and J gave up 6 bases; unmatched junction bases: 10. The V gene's germline CDR1 is MGHDK and CDR2 SYGVNS. The CDR3 DNA reads as TGTGCCAGCAGAACTAGCGGGGGGGGACTTATTGCCGGGGAGCTGTTTTTT. Protein sequence: CASRTSGGGLIAGELFF.

The rearrangement links TRBV9 to TRBJ1-1; D gene unclear. V was cut by 4 bases and J by 4 bases, with 14 bases left in between. This CDR3 region has 14 residues. Germline assignment: CDR1 SGDLS and CDR2 YYNGEE. CDR3 DNA: TGTGCCAGCAGCCCTATGTCTCGAGGCACTGAAGCTTTCTTT. It translates to CASSPMSRGTEAFF. Full variable domain (remainder filled in from reference TRBV9 and TRBJ1-1): DSGVTQTPKHLITATGQRVTLRCSPRSGDLSVYWYQQSLDQGLQFLIQYYNGEERAKGNILERFSAQQFPDLHSELNLSSLELGDSALYFCASSPMSRGTEAFFGQGTRLTVV.

This clone was found once. CDR3 in amino acids: CASSLTGDSTDTQYF. The CDR3 region has the DNA TGTGCCAGCAGCCTAACAGGGGATAGCACAGATACGCAGTATTTT. V gene TRBV4-2 combines with J gene TRBJ2-3, with 7 bases aligning to TRBD1. The germline V gene encodes CDR1 LGHNA and CDR2 YNFKEQ. There are 15 residues in the CDR3. J lost 0 bases, V lost 4 bases, and 4 bases had no gene match.

DNA for the CDR3: TGTGCCAGCAGCTTAGAGGTCGGGTGGAAGCACCAAGAGACCCAGTACTTC. Amino acids: CASSLEVGWKHQETQYF. The chain is built from TRBV11-3 and TRBJ2-5; D gene unclear. CDR3 length: 17 residues. Trimming pared 0 bases from V and 0 bases from J, leaving 14 bases between. Germline V gene sequence: CDR1 SGHNT, CDR2 YENEEA.

The V gene is TRBV2, the J gene TRBJ2-3; TRBD2 aligns across 8 bases. Germline V CDR1 and CDR2: SNHLY, FYNNEI. This CDR3 comprises 15 residues. V gave up 8 bases and J gave up 8 bases; unmatched junction bases: 15. As DNA, the CDR3 is TGTGCCAGCCAGGGAAGCGGGGGACCCCCTGTTACGCAGTATTTT. Protein: CASQGSGGPPVTQYF.

The chain has TRBV2 and TRBJ2-5; 16 nucleotides agree with TRBD2. The CDR3 totals 18 residues. Germline trimming cut 1 base from V and 0 bases from J; bases unmatched to any gene: 2. Per the germline V gene, CDR1 is SNHLY and CDR2 is FYNNEI. The chain's CDR3 is CASSEGGLAGGYQETQYF. The CDR3 coding sequence is TGTGCCAGCAGTGAAGGGGGACTAGCGGGGGGGTACCAAGAGACCCAGTACTTC.

This clone was seen only once. This sequence joins TRBV6-6 and TRBJ2-7; 9 bases line up with TRBD2. CDR1 and CDR2 from the germline V gene are MNHNY and SVGAGI (reference sequence). With V trimmed by 2 bases and J by 2 bases, 4 bases remained unmatched. This CDR3 is 15 amino acids long. The CDR3 nucleotides are TGTGCCAGCAGTTACGGCGGGGGGGCCCCCTACGAGCAGTACTTC. This gives the protein CASSYGGGAPYEQYF.

This chain links TRBV5-1 with TRBJ1-4; maybe TRBD1 (6 bases). CDR3 size: 14 residues. Germline V gene data show CDR1 as SGHRS and CDR2 as YFSETQ. V dropped 0 bases and J dropped 7 bases, with 10 bases sitting between them. This chain's CDR3 is CASSLDRAGEKLFF. The DNA for the CDR3 is TGCGCCAGCAGCTTGGACAGGGCGGGTGAAAAACTGTTTTTT. The full variable domain, in which reference TRBV5-1 and TRBJ1-4 provide the parts outside the CDR3, is KAGVTQTPRYLIKTRGQQVTLSCSPISGHRSVSWYQQTPGQGLQFLFEYFSETQRNKGNFPGRFSGRQFSNSRSEMNVSTLELGDSALYLCASSLDRAGEKLFFGSGTQLSVL.

The chain recombines TRBV7-2 with TRBJ1-3; the D gene is possibly TRBD1 (5 bases). CDR3 length equals 15 residues. The germline gives CDR1 SGHTA, CDR2 FQGNSA. The V and J ends lost 5 bases and 0 bases respectively, with 11 bases between them. Here the CDR3 reads CASSTGGDSGNTIYF. In nucleotides, the CDR3 is TGTGCCAGCAGCACCGGGGGAGACTCTGGAAACACCATATATTTT. The full variable domain, with the rest looked up from reference TRBV7-2 and TRBJ1-3, is GAGVSQSPSNKVTEKGKDVELRCDPISGHTALYWYRQSLGQGLEFLIYFQGNSAPDKSGLPSDRFSAERTGGSVSTLTIQRTQQEDSAVYLCASSTGGDSGNTIYFGEGSWLTVV.

This clone occurred a few times. The V gene is TRBV5-1, the J gene TRBJ2-7; 11 nucleotides line up with TRBD2. Germline assignment: CDR1 SGHRS and CDR2 YFSETQ. This CDR3 contains 16 residues. With 1 base clipped from V and 5 bases from J, the junction kept 8 bases outside the gene matches. The CDR3 loop is CASSLTIAGGLDEQYF. Here the CDR3 DNA reads TGCGCCAGCAGCTTGACGATAGCGGGGGGGCTTGACGAGCAGTACTTC.

This clone was picked up one time. The rearrangement links TRBV2 to TRBJ1-2, with TRBD1 matching over 8 bases. V gave up 10 bases and J gave up 6 bases; unmatched junction bases: 7. This CDR3 has 12 residues. Germline CDR1 is SNHLY and CDR2 is FYNNEI. CDR3 region: CAIQDRVDGYTF. In nucleotides, the CDR3 is TGTGCCATCCAGGACAGGGTTGATGGCTACACCTTC.